These 19 T cell receptor beta chains were all obtained from the same sample, sequenced in a study of blood T cell repertoires in COVID-19. Sequencing was performed with immunoSEQ multiplex PCR; in TCRdb, only in-frame clones are kept and a portion is missing. The sample gives over 110,000 clones, 60% to 85% of which show up once; approximately 2% is in the top ten. The sample consisted of peripheral blood. Receptor source: a woman aged 55 to 70 with acute or convalescent COVID-19.

The chain employs TRBV28 and TRBJ2-1; D gene uncertain. V was clipped by 2 bases and J by 6 bases, with 14 bases between them. Germline CDR1 is MDHEN and CDR2 is SYDVKM. CDR3 size: 15 residues. CDR3 sequence: CASSLPLGFSNEQFF. In DNA, the CDR3 is TGTGCCAGCAGTTTACCCCTAGGCTTTTCCAATGAGCAGTTCTTC.

The chain employs TRBV7-9 and TRBJ2-7, with TRBD1 matching 8 bases. This CDR3 is built from 14 residues. CDR1 SEHNR and CDR2 FQNEAQ come from the germline V gene (reference sequence). The J segment lost 6 bases and the V segment lost 5 bases, leaving 9 bases of the junction unmatched. For the CDR3, the DNA is TGTGCCAGCAGCACCCTCGGACAGGGAGGCGAGCAGTACTTC. Translated: CASSTLGQGGEQYF.

The genes are TRBV7-9 and TRBJ2-5; the D gene is possibly TRBD2 (5 bases). Deletions cut 5 bases from V and 2 bases from J, with 18 bases between. CDR3 length equals 16 residues. Per the germline V gene, CDR1 is SEHNR and CDR2 is FQNEAQ (reference sequence). The chain's CDR3 is CASSRGREGGQETQYF. CDR3 in DNA: TGTGCCAGCAGCAGAGGGAGAGAGGGCGGGCAAGAGACCCAGTACTTC.

V gene TRBV28 combines with J gene TRBJ1-2, with 9 bases aligning to TRBD1. V was pared by 2 bases and J by 5 bases, with 6 bases of the junction left unmatched. This CDR3 is built from 15 residues. The V gene's germline CDR1 is MDHEN and CDR2 SYDVKM. CDR3 protein: CASSLGQGYLYGYTF. The CDR3 DNA reads TGTGCCAGCAGTTTAGGACAGGGGTACCTTTATGGCTACACCTTC.

V gene TRBV18 combines with J gene TRBJ2-1; 9 positions agree with TRBD2. The germline CDR1 and CDR2 sequences are KGHSH and LQKENI. This CDR3 spans 16 amino acids. V lost 6 bases and J lost 8; bases outside the gene matches: 14. The CDR3 loop is CASSTRRGGIVDEQFF. CDR3 in DNA: TGTGCCAGCTCGACTAGGCGGGGGGGTATTGTGGATGAGCAGTTCTTC.

The rearrangement links TRBV2 to TRBJ2-7; TRBD1 might be the D (6 bases). The length of the CDR3 is 15 residues. In germline, CDR1 is SNHLY, CDR2 FYNNEI. Trimming took off 5 bases at V and 4 bases at J, with 18 bases between the two ends. The chain's CDR3 is CASSPFPGTPYEQYF. The CDR3 nucleotides are TGTGCCAGCAGTCCCTTCCCCGGGACACCTTACGAGCAGTACTTC. Full variable domain (rest looked up from reference TRBV2 and TRBJ2-7): EPEVTQTPSHQVTQMGQEVILRCVPISNHLYFYWYRQILGQKVEFLVSFYNNEISEKSEIFDDQFSVERPDGSNFTLKIRSTKLEDSAMYFCASSPFPGTPYEQYFGPGTRLTVT.

The chain combines TRBV18 with TRBJ2-1, with D hard to call. Looked up from germline, CDR1 is KGHSH and CDR2 is LQKENI. CDR3 length: 15 amino acids. V lost 1 base to trimming and J lost 4 bases, with 11 bases between them. As DNA, the CDR3 is TGTGCCAGCTCACCACAGGTAGCCGGATACAATGAGCAGTTCTTC. Protein: CASSPQVAGYNEQFF. Variable domain in full (rest from reference TRBV18 and TRBJ2-1): NAGVMQNPRHLVRRRGQEARLRCSPMKGHSHVYWYRQLPEEGLKFMVYLQKENIIDESGMPKERFSAEFPKEGPSILRIQQVVRGDSAAYFCASSPQVAGYNEQFFGPGTRLTVL.

This chain joins TRBV6-5 and TRBJ2-5; tentatively, D is TRBD2 (5 bases). Germline lookup yields CDR1 MNHEY and CDR2 SVGAGI. V was cut by 0 bases and J by 4 bases, with 15 bases left in between. The CDR3 consists of 16 residues. The CDR3, as DNA: TGTGCCAGCAGTTACTCGAGGTCGGGGTGGATAGAGACCCAGTACTTC. Its protein product is CASSYSRSGWIETQYF.

V is TRBV10-3 and J is TRBJ1-3; D remains unclear. Trimming shortened V by 9 bases and J by 0 bases, and 12 bases separated the two germline ends. Germline V lookup: CDR1 ENHRY, CDR2 SYGVKD. This CDR3 region has 14 residues. The CDR3 here is CAIRHSYSGNTIYF. The CDR3 DNA reads as TGTGCCATTCGCCATAGTTACTCTGGAAACACCATATATTTT.

A single count supports this clone. V usage is TRBV7-2 and J usage is TRBJ2-3; no firm D call. Germline CDR1 and CDR2: SGHTA and FQGNSA. V lost 2 bases and J lost 0, with 9 bases in between. This CDR3 is 15 amino acids long. The CDR3 DNA is TGTGCCAGCAGCTTAAACACAGCCAGCACAGATACGCAGTATTTT. Translated, it gives CASSLNTASTDTQYF. The variable domain in full, with the rest retrieved from reference TRBV7-2 and TRBJ2-3, is GAGVSQSPSNKVTEKGKDVELRCDPISGHTALYWYRQSLGQGLEFLIYFQGNSAPDKSGLPSDRFSAERTGGSVSTLTIQRTQQEDSAVYLCASSLNTASTDTQYFGPGTRLTVL.

J is TRBJ2-3 and V is TRBV19; D is undetermined. V was cut by 6 bases and J by 0 bases, with 7 bases left in between. CDR1 and CDR2 from the germline V gene are LNHDA and SQIVND (reference sequence). The CDR3 runs 13 residues. Written as DNA, the CDR3 is TGTGCCAGTAGCTTATTGAGCACAGATACGCAGTATTTT. This sequence encodes CASSLLSTDTQYF.

The rearrangement links TRBV2 to TRBJ2-1; D may be TRBD2 (6 bases). Germline loops: CDR1 SNHLY, CDR2 FYNNEI. V gave up 6 bases and J gave up 2 bases, with 14 bases separating them. The CDR3 length is 15 residues. DNA of the CDR3: TGTGCCAGCAGGTCCGGGAGCAACCCCTACAATGAGCAGTTCTTC. This gives the protein CASRSGSNPYNEQFF.

V is TRBV5-6 and J is TRBJ2-7, with D possibly matching TRBD1 (9 bases). The CDR3 is made up of 18 amino acids. The V and J ends lost 1 base and 1 base respectively, with 21 bases between them. Germline CDR1 is SGHDT and CDR2 is YYEEEE. The CDR3 loop reads CASSLRTGASGRSYEQYF. The CDR3 DNA follows: TGTGCCAGCAGCTTGCGGACAGGGGCGAGCGGGAGATCCTACGAGCAGTACTTC.

This sequence joins TRBV11-3 and TRBJ2-7, with 7 bases identical to TRBD1. The CDR3 covers 13 residues. The ends lost 4 bases at V and 5 bases at J; junction bases unmatched: 5. The germline CDR1 and CDR2 sequences are SGHNT and YENEEA. The CDR3 DNA is TGTGCCAGCAGCTCGACAGGGAGCAACGAGCAGTACTTC. Encoded protein: CASSSTGSNEQYF.

The chain couples TRBV7-2 to TRBJ2-5; D is uncertain. Between the trimmed V and J ends, which lost 5 bases and 0 bases, there was a span of 10 bases. Germline assignment: CDR1 SGHTA and CDR2 FQGNSA. The CDR3 totals 14 residues. CDR3 nucleotides: TGTGCCAGCAGCAAGACTCTCAACCAAGAGACCCAGTACTTC. It specifies CASSKTLNQETQYF. The entire variable domain, with the rest obtained from reference TRBV7-2 and TRBJ2-5, is as follows: GAGVSQSPSNKVTEKGKDVELRCDPISGHTALYWYRQSLGQGLEFLIYFQGNSAPDKSGLPSDRFSAERTGGSVSTLTIQRTQQEDSAVYLCASSKTLNQETQYFGPGTRLLVL.

CDR3 protein: CASSLAGGANTGELFF. The CDR3 nucleotides are TGCGCCAGCAGCCTGGCCGGGGGGGCTAACACCGGGGAGCTGTTTTTT. The genes are TRBV5-1 and TRBJ2-2; 8 bases align to TRBD2. This CDR3 spans 16 amino acids. V dropped 4 bases and J dropped 2; count of bases not matched to a gene: 7. The V gene's germline CDR1 is SGHRS and CDR2 YFSETQ. Full variable domain (remainder filled in from reference TRBV5-1 and TRBJ2-2): KAGVTQTPRYLIKTRGQQVTLSCSPISGHRSVSWYQQTPGQGLQFLFEYFSETQRNKGNFPGRFSGRQFSNSRSEMNVSTLELGDSALYLCASSLAGGANTGELFFGEGSRLTVL.

CDR3 region: CASSKTGYGYTF. The CDR3 nucleotides are TGTGCCAGCAGTAAAACGGGCTATGGCTACACCTTC. This sequence joins TRBV6-5 and TRBJ1-2, with D uncertain. The V gene's germline CDR1 is MNHEY and CDR2 SVGAGI. V dropped 5 bases and J dropped 4 bases, with 8 bases sitting between them. The CDR3 length is 12 residues.

This clone was picked up a small number of times. The chain has TRBV28 and TRBJ2-5, with TRBD2 matching 8 bases. This CDR3 spans 16 amino acids. Losses at the gene ends were 5 bases for V and 2 bases for J; bases not matched to a gene: 10. The germline gives CDR1 MDHEN, CDR2 SYDVKM. The CDR3 DNA follows: TGTGCCAGCAGTGGGCCGGGACTAGGGAAACAAGAGACCCAGTACTTC. Translating it yields CASSGPGLGKQETQYF.

This sequence joins TRBV7-3 and TRBJ1-5; 7 nucleotides agree with TRBD1. The J segment lost 4 bases and the V segment lost 0 bases, leaving 9 bases of the junction unmatched. CDR3 size: 17 residues. Germline V gives CDR1 SGHTA, CDR2 FQGTGA. CDR3 sequence (DNA): TGTGCCAGCAGCTTAACTCAATATAGACAGGGAAATCAGCCCCAGCATTTT. It specifies CASSLTQYRQGNQPQHF. Complete variable domain (other parts from reference TRBV7-3 and TRBJ1-5): GAGVSQTPSNKVTEKGKYVELRCDPISGHTALYWYRQSLGQGPEFLIYFQGTGAADDSGLPNDRFFAVRPEGSVSTLKIQRTERGDSAVYLCASSLTQYRQGNQPQHFGDGTRLSIL.